A selection of T cell receptor beta chains follows, all from one sample in a study of T cell responses to AZD1222 COVID-19 vaccine. The assay was immunoSEQ multiplex PCR, and TCRdb's table has in-frame clones only and misses some. The sample has around 120,000 clones, roughly 90% seen once. The source was peripheral blood, collected 28 days after the second AZD1222 dose. Every receptor here comes from an adult who received the AZD1222 COVID-19 vaccine. The CDR3 runs from the conserved cysteine through the conserved F or W. A D gene is named only where the DNA matches it firmly. Clone size appears in some rows only: once, few, many, or a class for an expanded clone.

clone size	J gene	V gene	D gene	CDR3 DNA	CDR3 protein
NA	TRBJ2-3	TRBV18	TRBD1	TGTGCCAGCTCACGGGACAGGGGAGGGAAAGATACGCAGTATTTT	CASSRDRGGKDTQYF
few	TRBJ2-7	TRBV29-1	NA	TGCAGCGTTGCAGGGGGGACTCTATGGCGGGAGCAGTACTTC	CSVAGGTLWREQYF
NA	TRBJ2-7	TRBV11-2	NA	TGTGCCAGCAGCTTATATGGTGGGGAGACCTACGAGCAGTACTTC	CASSLYGGETYEQYF
NA	TRBJ1-1	TRBV19	NA	TGTGCCAGTGGTCGGGGAGGTCTGACTGAAGCTTTCTTT	CASGRGGLTEAFF
NA	TRBJ2-2	TRBV7-8	NA	TGTGCCAGCAGCTTAGTTAGCACCGGGGAGCTGTTTTTT	CASSLVSTGELFF
once	TRBJ1-5	TRBV6-2/TRBV6-3	NA	TGTGCCAGCAGTTATTACAATAGCAATCAGCCCCAGCATTTT	CASSYYNSNQPQHF
NA	TRBJ2-1	TRBV7-2	NA	TGTGCCAGCGGGACTAATGAGCAGTTCTTC	CASGTNEQFF
NA	TRBJ2-3	TRBV11-3	NA	TGTGCCAGCAGAGACAGTAACACAGATACGCAGTATTTT	CASRDSNTDTQYF
NA	TRBJ2-7	TRBV5-6	TRBD1	TGTGCCAGCAGCCCCCGAGCGGGACAGGGGTCCTACGAGCAGTACTTC	CASSPRAGQGSYEQYF
many	TRBJ1-6	TRBV6-2/TRBV6-3	TRBD1	TGTGCCAGCAGCCAGGGGGCGGAAAATTCACCCCTCCACTTT	CASSQGAENSPLHF
NA	TRBJ2-1	TRBV7-2	TRBD2	TGTGCCAGCAGCTCCCCTCTAGCGGGGGGCTACAATGAGCAGTTCTTC	CASSSPLAGGYNEQFF
NA	TRBJ2-3	TRBV19	TRBD1	TGTGCCAGTAGTACGCGGACAGGGGCGAACACAGATACGCAGTATTTT	CASSTRTGANTDTQYF
once	TRBJ1-1	TRBV27	NA	TGTGCCAGCAGTTTCTGGGACAAAGGTACTGAAGCTTTCTTT	CASSFWDKGTEAFF
NA	TRBJ2-7	TRBV4-3	TRBD2	TGCGCCAGCAGCCAAGAGTACGGCGGGGGGGCCGACGAGCAGTACTTC	CASSQEYGGGADEQYF
NA	TRBJ1-2	TRBV15	NA	TGTGCCACCAGCATGAGGGTCGGCTATGGCTACACCTTC	CATSMRVGYGYTF
NA	TRBJ1-4	TRBV19	TRBD1	TGTGCCAGTAGTATGGGACAGGGAGATGAAAAACTGTTTTTT	CASSMGQGDEKLFF
NA	TRBJ1-4	TRBV2	NA	TGTGCCAGCAGTGACTTAGGGGCGGGGGAGTGGGGTGAAAAACTGTTTTTT	CASSDLGAGEWGEKLFF
NA	TRBJ1-2	TRBV3-1/TRBV3-2	TRBD1	TGTGCCAGCAGCCAAGATCGTTTCGACAGGGTAGGGTATGGCTACACCTTC	CASSQDRFDRVGYGYTF
NA	TRBJ2-1	TRBV30	TRBD2	TGTGCCTGGAGTGTACTAGCGGGGCCCTACAATGAGCAGTTCTTC	CAWSVLAGPYNEQFF
once	TRBJ2-5	TRBV19	NA	TGTGCCAGTAGTACCCAAGGGGCCTTGGCAGAGACCCAGTACTTC	CASSTQGALAETQYF
once	TRBJ2-7	TRBV29-1	NA	TGCAGCGTTACCCCCCCTCAGGCACGGAACGAGCAGTACTTC	CSVTPPQARNEQYF
NA	TRBJ2-7	TRBV6-6	TRBD1	TGTGCCAGCAGCCGGGACAGCAGCTCCTACGAGCAGTACTTC	CASSRDSSSYEQYF
NA	TRBJ1-1	TRBV15	NA	TGTGCCACCAGCAGAGGCCAGGGTTACACTGAAGCTTTCTTT	CATSRGQGYTEAFF
NA	TRBJ1-4	TRBV18	NA	TGTGCCAGCTCACCCACCAGGGGCCCTAATGAAAAACTGTTTTTT	CASSPTRGPNEKLFF
NA	TRBJ2-7	TRBV6-5	TRBD1	TGTGCCAGCAGTTACAGGGGGCTCTCCTACGAGCAGTACTTC	CASSYRGLSYEQYF
NA	TRBJ1-1	TRBV5-1	NA	TGCGCCAGCAGCTTGGTAGGTGGTACGACTGAAGCTTTCTTT	CASSLVGGTTEAFF
NA	TRBJ2-2	TRBV11-3	TRBD1	TGTGCCAGCAGCTTTATAGGGGGCTCCCCCGGGGAGCTGTTTTTT	CASSFIGGSPGELFF
NA	TRBJ2-3	TRBV7-9	TRBD1	TGTGCCAGCAGGCGGACAGGGGGCGGACCAGATACGCAGTATTTT	CASRRTGGGPDTQYF
NA	TRBJ1-5	TRBV7-2	NA	TGTGCCAGCAGCCAAACGGCAGGCAATCAGCCCCAGCATTTT	CASSQTAGNQPQHF
NA	TRBJ1-4	TRBV7-9	NA	TGTGCCAGCAGCTCCACCACAGGGTCCCCCGAAAAACTGTTTTTT	CASSSTTGSPEKLFF
NA	TRBJ2-3	TRBV28	NA	TGTGCCAGCAGTACGCCTGACAGCACAGATACGCAGTATTTT	CASSTPDSTDTQYF
NA	TRBJ2-1	TRBV6-6	NA	TGTGCCACCGAAAAAGGACTCGTTTACTACAATGAGCAGTTCTTC	CATEKGLVYYNEQFF
NA	TRBJ1-2	TRBV15	NA	TGTGCCACCAGCCCTCAAGGCTATGGCTACACCTTC	CATSPQGYGYTF
NA	TRBJ1-2	TRBV30	TRBD1	TGTGCCTGGAGGGGACAGGGGCTATATGGCTACACCTTC	CAWRGQGLYGYTF
NA	TRBJ1-1	TRBV27	NA	TGTGCCAGCAGTTTATCAGCGAACACTGAAGCTTTCTTT	CASSLSANTEAFF
NA	TRBJ2-7	TRBV7-2	NA	TGTGCCAGCAGCTTAAGGAGTGGAACCTACGAGCAGTACTTC	CASSLRSGTYEQYF
NA	TRBJ1-1	TRBV7-9	NA	TGTGCCAGCAGCTCACGACAGGAGACCACTGAAGCTTTCTTT	CASSSRQETTEAFF